A single sample gave rise to the 9 T cell receptor beta chains below, sequenced in a study of shared clonotypes between healthy human individuals. Assay: immunoSEQ multiplex PCR; the TCRdb copy retains only in-frame clones and omits some. Of over a million clones in the sample, about 84% were seen once. The sequenced material came from memory CD4+ T cells from PBMCs. The subset was: CD45RA-negative fraction. These receptors came from a man aged 18-30 years in good health. Some clones in this sample may be carry-over from other donors' samples.

Points on this clone: A clone one base away is much larger, so this may be a read error. The same CDR3 can be traced to other DNA sequences in this sample. J is TRBJ1-2 and V is TRBV7-8, with 9 bases lining up with TRBD1. This CDR3 has 14 residues. CDR1 SGHVS and CDR2 FQNEAQ come from the germline V gene. After removal of 4 bases from V and 5 bases from J, the junction contained 5 bases not matched to a gene. The CDR3 spells CASSSGQGGYGYTF. Written as DNA, the CDR3 is TGTGCCAGCAGCTCGGGACAGGGTGGGTATGGCTACACCTTC.

This chain uses TRBV7-2 with TRBJ2-3; D may be TRBD1 (5 bases). CDR1 and CDR2 (germline): SGHTA, FQGNSA. Trimming pared 0 bases from V and 6 bases from J, leaving 13 bases between. The CDR3 is made up of 15 amino acids. CDR3 loop: CASSLAGASGDTQYF. The CDR3, as DNA: TGTGCCAGCAGCTTAGCGGGTGCTTCAGGGGATACGCAGTATTTT.

The chain joins TRBV6-1 to TRBJ1-1, with D possibly TRBD1 on 5 matching bases. CDR3 length: 12 amino acids. Germline V gene sequence: CDR1 MNHNS, CDR2 SASEGT. Between the trimmed V and J ends, which lost 6 bases and 3 bases, there was a span of 8 bases. The CDR3 bases are TGTGCCAGCAGGGGGCGGGACACTGAAGCTTTCTTT. Translated: CASRGRDTEAFF.

The DNA for the CDR3 is TGTGCCAGCAGTTTACCTAAGCTAGCGGGAGGGACAAGGAATGAGCAGTTCTTC. Protein: CASSLPKLAGGTRNEQFF. The chain links TRBV27 to TRBJ2-1; 12 nucleotides align to TRBD2. The CDR3 sequence is 18 residues long. V shed 2 bases, J shed 7 bases, and the junction held 12 bases outside the gene matches. The V gene's germline CDR1 is MNHEY and CDR2 SMNVEV (reference sequence).

The rearrangement joins TRBV7-9 to TRBJ1-1, with TRBD1 identical over 9 bases. Trimming took 3 bases from V and 3 from J; bases not matched to a gene: 2. The CDR3 sequence is 14 residues long. The V gene's germline CDR1 is SEHNR and CDR2 FQNEAQ (reference sequence). The CDR3 sequence: CASSLGTGYTEAFF. The CDR3 DNA is TGTGCCAGCAGCTTGGGGACAGGGTACACTGAAGCTTTCTTT.

V and J are TRBV6-1 and TRBJ2-4; a possible D gene is TRBD2 (6 bases). The length of the CDR3 is 19 residues. V dropped 0 bases and J dropped 1 base, with 19 bases sitting between them. CDR1 is MNHNS, CDR2 SASEGT, per germline. For the CDR3, the DNA is TGTGCCAGCAGTGAAGCATTGGGACTGGTAGGGGCGGCCAAAAACATTCAGTACTTC. It codes for CASSEALGLVGAAKNIQYF.

The chain couples TRBV30 to TRBJ2-2; D not certain. Trimming removed 2 bases from V and 4 bases from J, with 8 bases in between. This CDR3 has 13 amino acids. Looked up from germline, CDR1 is GTSNPN and CDR2 is SVGIG (reference sequence). The CDR3 is CAWSRLTTGELFF. DNA of the CDR3: TGTGCCTGGAGTCGACTGACCACCGGGGAGCTGTTTTTT.

The chain is built from TRBV2 and TRBJ1-2, with TRBD1 matching over 7 bases. The V and J ends lost 4 bases and 5 bases, in that order; junction bases with no gene match: 7. The CDR3 length is 14 residues. Per the germline V gene, CDR1 is SNHLY and CDR2 is FYNNEI. CDR3 sequence reads: CASSGNTGVYGYTF. The CDR3 nucleotides are TGTGCCAGCAGTGGGAACACAGGGGTTTATGGCTACACCTTC.

This clone was counted between two and nine times. The chain carries TRBV9 and TRBJ2-3, with D uncertain. V was trimmed by 0 bases and J by 3 bases, leaving 14 bases between them. From germline, CDR1 is SGDLS and CDR2 YYNGEE. This CDR3 has 16 amino acids. The chain's CDR3 is CASSVAGQARTDTQYF. CDR3 coding DNA: TGTGCCAGCAGCGTAGCCGGTCAGGCCCGAACAGATACGCAGTATTTT.